This T cell receptor (beta chain) was recovered during a study of cytomegalovirus exposure and HLA in healthy donors. Study-level points and caveats: When analyzed later, the rates of TCR association showed variation by HLA locus, with DRB1 the most and HLA-C the fewest.

This PCR relied on a set of 60 Vbeta primers and 13 Jbeta primers. The method was immunoSEQ multiplex PCR; TCRdb's version includes in-frame clones alone and lacks a portion of them. The repertoire holds approximately 100,000 clones, with roughly 80% as singletons. The CDR3 has 15 residues. Per germline, CDR1 SEHNR and CDR2 FQNEAQ (reference sequence). As to this clone: Its matching antigen is unknown.

The material sequenced was PBMCs. The chain uses TRBV7-9 and TRBJ2-5; TRBD2 might be the D (7 bases). The J call is doubtful: the DNA matches TRBJ2-7 better. This TCR was sampled from a female donor in good health and CMV-seronegative. The CDR3 spells CASSEGGMVTYEQYF. The CDR3, as DNA: TGTGCCAGCAGCGAGGGGGGGATGGTGACCTACGAGCAGTACTTC.